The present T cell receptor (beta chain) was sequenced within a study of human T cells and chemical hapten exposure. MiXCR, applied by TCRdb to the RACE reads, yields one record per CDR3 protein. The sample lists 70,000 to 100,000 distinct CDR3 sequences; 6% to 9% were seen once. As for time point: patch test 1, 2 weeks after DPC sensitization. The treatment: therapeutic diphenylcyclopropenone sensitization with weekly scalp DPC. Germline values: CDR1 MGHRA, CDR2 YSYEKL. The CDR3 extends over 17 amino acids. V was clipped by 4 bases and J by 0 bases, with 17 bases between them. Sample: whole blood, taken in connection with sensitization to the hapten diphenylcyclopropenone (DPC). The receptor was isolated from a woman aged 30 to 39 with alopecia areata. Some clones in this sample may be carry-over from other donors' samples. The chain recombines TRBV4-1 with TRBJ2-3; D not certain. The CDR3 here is CASSLRMYNTSTDTQYF. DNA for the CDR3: TGCGCCAGCAGCCTCCGGATGTACAACACAAGCACAGATACGCAGTATTTT.